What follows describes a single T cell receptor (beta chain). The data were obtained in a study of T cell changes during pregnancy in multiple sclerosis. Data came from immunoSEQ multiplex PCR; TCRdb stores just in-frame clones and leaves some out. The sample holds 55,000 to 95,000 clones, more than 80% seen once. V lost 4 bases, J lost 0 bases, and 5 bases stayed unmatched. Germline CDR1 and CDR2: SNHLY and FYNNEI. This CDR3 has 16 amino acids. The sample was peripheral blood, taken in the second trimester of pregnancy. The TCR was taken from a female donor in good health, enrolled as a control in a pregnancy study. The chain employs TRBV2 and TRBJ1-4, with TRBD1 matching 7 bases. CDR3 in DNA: TGTGCCAGCAGTGCCAGGACAGGTGCAACTAATGAAAAACTGTTTTTT. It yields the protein CASSARTGATNEKLFF. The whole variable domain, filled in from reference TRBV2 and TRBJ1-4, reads EPEVTQTPSHQVTQMGQEVILRCVPISNHLYFYWYRQILGQKVEFLVSFYNNEISEKSEIFDDQFSVERPDGSNFTLKIRSTKLEDSAMYFCASSARTGATNEKLFFGSGTQLSVL.